These 29 T cell receptor beta chains were all obtained from the same sample, sequenced in a study of graft-versus-host responses after intestinal transplantation. Some clones are missing from TCRdb's copy, which holds only in-frame ones; the method was immunoSEQ multiplex PCR. The sample holds under 95,000 clones; about 89% are singletons and the top ten take around 2.6%. Their recognized antigens are unknown. The specimen was unstimulated CD8+ T cells sorted from spleen or lymph node cells, collected before intestinal transplant. These receptors were obtained from a human donor who received an intestinal transplant.

The chain joins TRBV6-1 to TRBJ2-5; D is ambiguous. The germline V gene has CDR1 MNHNS and CDR2 SASEGT. Trimming removed 0 bases at V and 7 bases at J, with 15 bases between. CDR3 length: 15 amino acids. CDR3 coding DNA: TGTGCCAGCAGTGAAGCTTTAAAGCGCCCGCCGACCCAGTACTTC. Its protein product is CASSEALKRPPTQYF.

The CDR3 nucleotides are TGTGCCAGCAGCACCACCGGGACAGGGACCTACGAGCAGTACTTC. Encoded protein: CASSTTGTGTYEQYF. The chain uses TRBV9 and TRBJ2-7; 9 bases match TRBD1. Germline V gene lookup returns CDR1 SGDLS and CDR2 YYNGEE. The junction had 7 bases not matched to a gene; V was cut back by 4 bases and J by 2 bases. The length of the CDR3 is 15 residues.

The chain couples TRBV4-2 to TRBJ2-7; unclear D gene. Between the trimmed V and J ends, which lost 3 bases and 0 bases, there was a span of 12 bases. From germline, CDR1 is LGHNA and CDR2 YNFKEQ. This CDR3 is 15 amino acids long. The CDR3 loop is CASSQIQSLSYEQYF. The CDR3 DNA reads TGTGCCAGCAGCCAGATACAGTCACTCTCCTACGAGCAGTACTTC.

V is TRBV13 and J is TRBJ2-5, with 8 bases that match TRBD2. CDR3 length equals 14 residues. The germline V gene has CDR1 PRHDT and CDR2 FYEKMQ (reference sequence). The J segment lost 11 bases and the V segment lost 2 bases, leaving 10 bases of the junction unmatched. The CDR3 bases are TGTGCCAGCAGCTTACTGGCGGGGGGATGGTCACAGTACTTC. Translating gives CASSLLAGGWSQYF.

This clone was recorded only once. In DNA, the CDR3 is TGTGCCAGTAGTATAGGGGCTAGCAAACCCCTAAACCACGAGCAGTACTTC. Translating it yields CASSIGASKPLNHEQYF. The gene calls are TRBV19 and TRBJ2-7, with D perhaps TRBD2 (5 bases). The CDR3 runs to 17 residues. The V gene's germline CDR1 is LNHDA and CDR2 SQIVND (reference sequence). With 1 base removed from V and 5 bases from J, the gap between germline ends came to 21 bases. Looking up the rest from reference TRBV19 and TRBJ2-7 gives the full variable domain: DGGITQSPKYLFRKEGQNVTLSCEQNLNHDAMYWYRQDPGQGLRLIYYSQIVNDFQKGDIAEGYSVSREKKESFPLTVTSAQKNPTAFYLCASSIGASKPLNHEQYFGPGTRLTVT.

The V and J genes are TRBV28 and TRBJ2-1; 10 positions agree with TRBD2. The CDR3 has 15 amino acids. Looked up from germline, CDR1 is MDHEN and CDR2 is SYDVKM. Trimming at V came to 5 bases and at J to 5 bases, leaving 6 bases not matched to a gene. The CDR3 here is CASSVTSGPNNEQFF. In nucleotides, the CDR3 is TGTGCCAGCAGTGTGACTAGCGGGCCGAACAATGAGCAGTTCTTC. The entire variable domain, with the rest obtained from reference TRBV28 and TRBJ2-1, is as follows: DVKVTQSSRYLVKRTGEKVFLECVQDMDHENMFWYRQDPGLGLRLIYFSYDVKMKEKGDIPEGYSVSREKKERFSLILESASTNQTSMYLCASSVTSGPNNEQFFGPGTRLTVL.

This chain uses TRBV28 with TRBJ1-5; 10 nucleotides align to TRBD1. The CDR3 covers 15 residues. The J segment lost 6 bases and the V segment lost 5 bases, leaving 7 bases of the junction unmatched. Germline V gives CDR1 MDHEN, CDR2 SYDVKM. The CDR3 here is CASSNDRGLRQPQHF. For the CDR3, the DNA is TGTGCCAGCAGTAACGACAGGGGGCTTCGTCAGCCCCAGCATTTT.

This chain joins TRBV30 and TRBJ2-3; the D gene is possibly TRBD1 (7 bases). CDR3 length equals 17 residues. Germline values: CDR1 GTSNPN, CDR2 SVGIG (reference sequence). The V and J ends lost 4 bases and 0 bases respectively, with 20 bases between them. The CDR3 protein is CAWKREDRLSSTDTQYF. As DNA, the CDR3 is TGTGCCTGGAAGAGGGAGGACAGGCTCAGTAGCACAGATACGCAGTATTTT.

The J gene is TRBJ2-1, the V gene TRBV6-6; TRBD2 matches at 12 bases. This CDR3 region has 14 residues. Germline V lookup: CDR1 MNHNY, CDR2 SVGAGI (reference sequence). V lost 6 bases to trimming and J lost 9 bases; unmatched junction nucleotides: 6. The DNA of the CDR3 is TGTGCCAGCAGGCTAGCGGGAGGGGGCGGTGAGCAGTTCTTC. Protein product: CASRLAGGGGEQFF.

The V gene is TRBV10-2, the J gene TRBJ2-5, with D unclear. V lost 0 bases to trimming and J lost 7 bases, with 6 bases between them. The germline gives CDR1 WSHSY, CDR2 SAAADI. The CDR3 is made up of 12 amino acids. Written as DNA, the CDR3 is TGCGCCAGCAGTGAGTCGACACCGACCCAGTACTTC. This translates into CASSESTPTQYF.

The chain joins TRBV9 to TRBJ1-3; D unresolved. The CDR3 has 14 amino acids. V lost 0 bases and J lost 3, with 7 bases in between. Germline V gene data show CDR1 as SGDLS and CDR2 as YYNGEE. CDR3 residues: CASSVDGGGNTIYF. In DNA, the CDR3 is TGTGCCAGCAGCGTAGATGGAGGTGGAAACACCATATATTTT.

This clone was seen more than once but under ten times. The V and J genes are TRBV6-4 and TRBJ2-1, with 8 bases aligning to TRBD2. The trim removed 6 bases at V and 5 bases at J, leaving 9 bases unmatched. Germline CDR1 MRHNA, CDR2 SNTAGT. The CDR3 is 15 residues long. The DNA for the CDR3 is TGTGCCAGCAGCGTGAGCGGGAGTGATCACAATGAGCAGTTCTTC. It yields the protein CASSVSGSDHNEQFF.

The chain links TRBV19 to TRBJ2-7; D is ambiguous. Germline assignment: CDR1 LNHDA and CDR2 SQIVND (reference sequence). Trimming removed 8 bases from V and 1 base from J, with 12 bases in between. The CDR3 is 13 residues long. The CDR3 is CASSAGSSYEQYF. CDR3 DNA sequence: TGTGCCAGTTCTGCCGGGTCTTCCTACGAGCAGTACTTC.

This clone appeared once. The chain uses TRBV6-6 and TRBJ1-2; 9 bases fit TRBD1. CDR1 is MNHNY and CDR2 is SVGAGI in the germline V gene (reference sequence). The CDR3 has 15 amino acids. The J segment lost 6 bases and the V segment lost 6 bases, leaving 11 bases of the junction unmatched. Here the CDR3 DNA reads TGTGCCAGCAGCTTACAGGGGGCGCAGGTGGATGGCTACACCTTC. This gives the protein CASSLQGAQVDGYTF.

This rearrangement joins TRBV11-2 to TRBJ2-3; D call uncertain. The V gene lost 7 bases and the J gene lost 4 bases, with 9 bases spanning the gap. The CDR3 is 12 amino acids. Germline V lookup: CDR1 SGHAT, CDR2 FQNNGV. The CDR3 region has the DNA TGTGCCAGCACAAACAGAGCAGATACGCAGTATTTT. Translation gives CASTNRADTQYF.

V is TRBV19 and J is TRBJ2-4; possible D gene TRBD1, 5 bases. V shed 4 bases and J shed 3 bases, with 13 bases lying between them. From germline, CDR1 is LNHDA and CDR2 SQIVND (reference sequence). This CDR3 is built from 15 residues. The CDR3 region is CASSRSRQYKNIQYF. For the CDR3, the DNA is TGTGCCAGTAGTAGGAGCCGACAGTACAAAAACATTCAGTACTTC.

In regard to this clone: The junction differs from germline at one of its ends, possibly a read error. Other DNA sequences in the same sample also yield this CDR3. The V gene is TRBV13, the J gene TRBJ1-1; D gene uncertain. Germline V gene sequence: CDR1 PRHDT, CDR2 FYEKMQ (reference sequence). The CDR3 loop spans 14 amino acids. The chain's CDR3 is CASSLGPQNTEAFF. The CDR3 nucleotides are TGTGCCAGCAGCCTAGGCCCCCAGAACACTGAAGCTTTCTTT.

With respect to this clone: One end of the junction fails to match germline, which may point to a read error. The chain employs TRBV19 and TRBJ2-1; TRBD2 agrees at 9 bases. The CDR3 is 16 amino acids. Germline lookup yields CDR1 LNHDA and CDR2 SQIVND (reference sequence). The CDR3 reads CASSIGSSGVYNEQFF. In nucleotides, the CDR3 is TGTGCCAGTAGCATAGGGTCTAGCGGGGTCTACAATGAGCAGTTCTTC.

J is TRBJ2-7 and V is TRBV5-1; D gene ambiguous. The CDR3 extends over 14 amino acids. The ends were cut back, 1 base at V and 3 bases at J, with 11 bases in the middle. Germline V CDR1 and CDR2: SGHRS, YFSETQ. Here the CDR3 DNA reads TGCGCCAGCAGCTTGTCGGAGTTCGACTACGAGCAGTACTTC. This gives the protein CASSLSEFDYEQYF.

The chain uses TRBV5-4 and TRBJ2-2, with D possibly matching TRBD1 (5 bases). This CDR3 has 16 residues. Trimming removed 1 base from V and 1 base from J, with 11 bases in between. The germline gives CDR1 SGHNT, CDR2 YYREEE (reference sequence). CDR3 loop: CASSLTGPVNTGELFF. The DNA of the CDR3 is TGTGCCAGCAGCTTGACAGGCCCCGTGAACACCGGGGAGCTGTTTTTT.

The V gene is TRBV5-6, the J gene TRBJ2-7; the match to TRBD2 covers 8 bases. The CDR3 is made up of 13 amino acids. V lost 4 bases and J lost 1; bases outside the gene matches: 1. Germline loops: CDR1 SGHDT, CDR2 YYEEEE. The CDR3 sequence: CASSAGGSYEQYF. In DNA, the CDR3 is TGTGCCAGCAGCGCGGGAGGATCCTACGAGCAGTACTTC.

The genes are TRBV4-1 and TRBJ2-2, with D tentatively TRBD2 (5 bases). CDR3 length: 15 residues. Germline loops: CDR1 MGHRA, CDR2 YSYEKL. Trimming stripped 3 bases from V and 5 bases from J, with 13 bases between. CDR3 DNA: TGCGCCAGCAGCCATGGACCCCGAGGGACCGGGGAGCTGTTTTTT. This encodes CASSHGPRGTGELFF.

The chain recombines TRBV5-1 with TRBJ1-3; D is undetermined. V dropped 0 bases and J dropped 8 bases, with 12 bases sitting between them. CDR1 is SGHRS and CDR2 is YFSETQ in the germline V gene. The CDR3 has 14 amino acids. CDR3 residues: CASSLGEGEDTIYF. The CDR3 DNA reads as TGCGCCAGCAGCTTGGGAGAGGGCGAGGACACCATATATTTT.

This rearrangement joins TRBV5-1 to TRBJ2-3; TRBD2 matches 13 bases. The CDR3 spans 15 residues. The germline V gene has CDR1 SGHRS and CDR2 YFSETQ. V shed 5 bases and J 3 bases; nucleotides not matched to a gene: 3. This CDR3 is CASRGLAGVTDTQYF. The DNA of the CDR3 is TGCGCCAGCAGAGGACTAGCGGGAGTAACAGATACGCAGTATTTT.

The genes are TRBV4-2 and TRBJ2-7; 10 bases fit TRBD2. The V and J ends lost 0 bases and 5 bases, in that order; junction bases with no gene match: 7. CDR1 is LGHNA and CDR2 is YNFKEQ in the germline V gene. The CDR3 length is 16 residues. CDR3: CASSQDGSGGADEQYF. CDR3 nucleotides: TGTGCCAGCAGCCAAGATGGAAGCGGGGGGGCCGACGAGCAGTACTTC.

This chain uses TRBV5-5 with TRBJ1-5; TRBD1 is a possible D gene (5 bases). Deletions cut 2 bases from V and 5 bases from J, with 11 bases between. Looked up from germline, CDR1 is SGHKS and CDR2 is YYEKEE (reference sequence). This CDR3 region has 14 residues. The CDR3 region is CASSFPGNHQPQHF. CDR3 sequence (DNA): TGTGCCAGCAGCTTCCCAGGGAATCATCAGCCCCAGCATTTT.

The chain employs TRBV16 and TRBJ2-1; TRBD2 matches at 11 bases. Germline trimming cut 4 bases from V and 6 bases from J; bases unmatched to any gene: 8. CDR1 KGHSY and CDR2 FQNENV come from the germline V gene. The CDR3 contains 16 residues. The CDR3 DNA reads as TGTGCCAGCAGCCCCCCCGGAACTAGCGGGGGCAATGAGCAGTTCTTC. Translating gives CASSPPGTSGGNEQFF.

The V and J genes are TRBV15 and TRBJ2-1, with 15 positions matching TRBD2. The CDR3 sequence is 18 residues long. Germline V gene sequence: CDR1 LNHNV, CDR2 YYDKDF (reference sequence). Trimming at V came to 3 bases and at J to 0 bases, leaving 3 bases not matched to a gene. This chain's CDR3 is CATSRGLAGGNSYNEQFF. CDR3 bases: TGTGCCACCAGCAGGGGACTAGCGGGAGGCAACTCCTACAATGAGCAGTTCTTC.

The count of this clone is one. The chain employs TRBV4-1 and TRBJ1-4; D ambiguous. The germline gives CDR1 MGHRA, CDR2 YSYEKL. This CDR3 region has 16 residues. The germline V and J ends were trimmed by 4 bases and 4 bases, with 16 bases remaining between them. The CDR3 region has the DNA TGCGCCAGCAGCCGAGTCTTCCGGGGAGATAATGAAAAACTGTTTTTT. Encoded protein: CASSRVFRGDNEKLFF.